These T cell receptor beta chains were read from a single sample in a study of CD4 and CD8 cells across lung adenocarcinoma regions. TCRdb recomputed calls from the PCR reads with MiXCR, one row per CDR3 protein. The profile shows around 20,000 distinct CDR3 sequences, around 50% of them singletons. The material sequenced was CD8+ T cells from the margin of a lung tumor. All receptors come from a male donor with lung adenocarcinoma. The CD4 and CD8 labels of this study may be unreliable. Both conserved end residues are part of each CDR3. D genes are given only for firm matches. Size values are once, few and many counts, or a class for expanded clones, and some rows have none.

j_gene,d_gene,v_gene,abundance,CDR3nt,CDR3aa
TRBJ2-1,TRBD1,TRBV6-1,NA,TGTGCCAGCAGGGGGACAGGGCGCCGGGAGCAGTTCTTC,CASRGTGRREQFF
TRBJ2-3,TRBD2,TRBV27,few,TGTGCCAGCAGTTCCCGACTAGCGGGAGGCACAGATACGCAGTATTTT,CASSSRLAGGTDTQYF
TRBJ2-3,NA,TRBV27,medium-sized,TGTGCCAGCACCTTAGACAGAACTAGCACAGATACGCAGTATTTT,CASTLDRTSTDTQYF
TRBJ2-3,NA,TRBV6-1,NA,TGTGCCAGCAGTGATAAAGTATCGGCAGATACGCAGTATTTT,CASSDKVSADTQYF
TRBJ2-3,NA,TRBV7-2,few,TGTGCCAGCAGCTTAGCGAGGTGGTCAGATACGCAGTATTTT,CASSLARWSDTQYF
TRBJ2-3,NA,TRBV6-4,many,TGTGCCAGCAGTGACTCGGGTCTAGAAACAGATACGCAGTATTTT,CASSDSGLETDTQYF
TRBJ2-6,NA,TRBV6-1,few,TGTGCCAGCAGTGATAGGGGCTCTGGGGCCAACGTCCTGACTTTC,CASSDRGSGANVLTF
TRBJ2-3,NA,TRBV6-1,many,TGTGCCAGCCGAAGAGATACGCAGTATTTT,CASRRDTQYF
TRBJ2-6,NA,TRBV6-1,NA,TGTGCCAGCAGTGGGGGGGGGGGGGCGGGGGGGGCCAACGTCCTGACTTTC,CASSGGGGAGGANVLTF
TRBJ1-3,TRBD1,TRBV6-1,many,TGTGCCAGCAGGGGGACAGCCTCTGGAAACACCATATATTTT,CASRGTASGNTIYF
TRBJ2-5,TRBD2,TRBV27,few,TGTGCCAGCAGTTTTAGGGGACTAGCGGGAGGGCCGGGGGTAGAGACCCAGTACTTC,CASSFRGLAGGPGVETQYF